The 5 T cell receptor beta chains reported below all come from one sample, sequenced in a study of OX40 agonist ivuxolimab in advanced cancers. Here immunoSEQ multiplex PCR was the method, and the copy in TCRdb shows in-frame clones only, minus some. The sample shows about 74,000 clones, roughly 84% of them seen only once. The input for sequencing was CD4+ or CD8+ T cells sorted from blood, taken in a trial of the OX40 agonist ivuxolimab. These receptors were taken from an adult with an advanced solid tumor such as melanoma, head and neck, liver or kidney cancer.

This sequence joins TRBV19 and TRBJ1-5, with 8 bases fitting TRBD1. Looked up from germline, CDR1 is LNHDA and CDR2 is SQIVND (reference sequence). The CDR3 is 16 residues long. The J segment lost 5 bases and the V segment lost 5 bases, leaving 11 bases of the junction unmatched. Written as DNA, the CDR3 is TGTGCCAGTAGTCCCCGGGACAGGAGGGGATATCAGCCCCAGCATTTT. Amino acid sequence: CASSPRDRRGYQPQHF.

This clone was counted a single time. The CDR3 loop is CASSLAGNTIYF. The CDR3, as DNA: TGTGCCAGCAGCTTAGCCGGAAACACCATATATTTT. The genes are TRBV7-2 and TRBJ1-3; D call uncertain. The CDR3 covers 12 residues. V lost 0 bases and J lost 4, with 1 base in between. From germline, CDR1 is SGHTA and CDR2 FQGNSA.

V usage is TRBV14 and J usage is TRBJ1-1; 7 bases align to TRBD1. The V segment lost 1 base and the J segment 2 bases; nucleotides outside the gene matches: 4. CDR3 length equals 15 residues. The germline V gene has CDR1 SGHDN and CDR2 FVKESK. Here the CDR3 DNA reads TGTGCCAGCAGCCAAGGGTACAGGGGAAACACTGAAGCTTTCTTT. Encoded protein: CASSQGYRGNTEAFF.

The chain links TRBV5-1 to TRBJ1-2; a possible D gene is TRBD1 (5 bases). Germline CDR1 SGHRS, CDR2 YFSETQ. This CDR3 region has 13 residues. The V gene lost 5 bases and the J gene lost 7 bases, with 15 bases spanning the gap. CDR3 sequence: CASRVQGAPGYTF. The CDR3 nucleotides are TGCGCCAGCAGGGTCCAGGGAGCCCCTGGCTACACCTTC. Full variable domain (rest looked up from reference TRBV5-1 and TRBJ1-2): KAGVTQTPRYLIKTRGQQVTLSCSPISGHRSVSWYQQTPGQGLQFLFEYFSETQRNKGNFPGRFSGRQFSNSRSEMNVSTLELGDSALYLCASRVQGAPGYTFGSGTRLTVV.

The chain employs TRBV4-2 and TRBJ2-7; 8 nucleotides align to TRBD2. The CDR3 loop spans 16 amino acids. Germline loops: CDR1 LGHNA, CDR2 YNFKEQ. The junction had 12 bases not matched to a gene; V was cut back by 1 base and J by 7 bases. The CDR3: CASSQVRAGGQREQYF. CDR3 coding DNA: TGTGCCAGCAGCCAAGTAAGGGCGGGGGGCCAAAGGGAGCAGTACTTC.